This TCR beta chain was observed in a study of blood T cell repertoires in COVID-19 (dated by TCRdb to 2019 to 2021). Study-level background: Samples from collaborators originated in the United States, Italy and Spain and spanned both the acute and convalescent phases of COVID-19. The repertoires were made available in a free public database intended to serve as a resource for research on the immune response to SARS-CoV-2. Samples were obtained from the ongoing ImmuneRACE study (first 160 participants) and from over a thousand subjects provided by 6 global collaborators. The prospective study material was composed of cDNA or gDNA derived from T cells, B-cell-depleted T cells, or PBMCs. Where available, HLA class I and class II types were taken from metadata supplied by the sample provider and were not determined by assay-based typing. Deeply sampled blood TCRbeta repertoires from subjects exposed to, actively infected with, or recovered from COVID-19 were included in the dataset. A de-identified subject ID, COVID-19 status, age in years and sex were almost always included in the sample metadata.

In the prospective study, participants were 18 to 89 years old, resided in 25 or so geographic areas of the United States, and were enrolled through a virtual design. To assign participants to cohorts, the prospective study relied on clinical history that participants themselves reported in a screening survey and a study questionnaire. Exposed participants had been in contact with someone with a PCR-confirmed or clinician-diagnosed COVID-19 case within 2 weeks of study entry. Each participant in the prospective study had whole blood, serum and a nasopharyngeal or oropharyngeal swab collected by mobile phlebotomists. Participants in the prospective study had the option to provide additional blood draws and questionnaires over an approximately two-month period. Before DNA extraction, blood samples from the prospective study were shipped at room temperature or frozen. Note on this clone: Its antigen is not yet known. Base qualities are not recorded, but no much larger clone differs from it by a single base.

What the authors observed across the whole study: The amount of clinical and demographic metadata varied by source and participant and was provided uncurated.

The immunoSEQ Assay, a bias-controlled multiplex PCR, was used to amplify TCRbeta CDR3 regions from genomic DNA. The paper's data handling went like this. Within the assay, amplification of reference gene primers was used to estimate how many nucleated cells each sample contained. To quantify the absolute abundance of each unique TCRbeta CDR3 rearrangement, sequence reads were collapsed and filtered. For each sample, productive Simpson clonality was calculated by taking the square root of Simpson's diversity index across productive rearrangements. TCRdb mirrors the immuneACCESS table, restricted to in-frame sequences. Some clones are absent from its copies; in checked studies, under half trace to an unresolved V gene, and the reason for the others is unknown. The V and J calls and the clone size are those of that table, but D and trimming were determined from the DNA. The sample data list about 270,000 clones, and around 93% of these were observed just once. Around 2.8% of the sample is in the top ten clones.

V is shortened by 6 bases, J by 9 bases, and the region joining them spans 15 bases. The CDR3 starts with the cysteine, ends with the phenylalanine, and has 14 residues. The sequence is cut down to CDR3 DNA, 42 bases in frame from base 1. Per the germline V gene, MDHEN is the CDR1 and SYDVKM is the CDR2. The origin of this receptor is a middle-aged man who had been exposed to COVID-19. The rearranged chain carries TRBV28 and TRBJ1-6; a weak D assignment points to TRBD1 (6 bases agree). Sample: PBMCs or T cells enriched from blood (not recorded which). The CDR3 protein is CASRGGGRSSPLHF. The DNA sequence is TGTGCCAGCAGGGGCGGGGGCCGAAGTTCACCCCTCCACTTT.